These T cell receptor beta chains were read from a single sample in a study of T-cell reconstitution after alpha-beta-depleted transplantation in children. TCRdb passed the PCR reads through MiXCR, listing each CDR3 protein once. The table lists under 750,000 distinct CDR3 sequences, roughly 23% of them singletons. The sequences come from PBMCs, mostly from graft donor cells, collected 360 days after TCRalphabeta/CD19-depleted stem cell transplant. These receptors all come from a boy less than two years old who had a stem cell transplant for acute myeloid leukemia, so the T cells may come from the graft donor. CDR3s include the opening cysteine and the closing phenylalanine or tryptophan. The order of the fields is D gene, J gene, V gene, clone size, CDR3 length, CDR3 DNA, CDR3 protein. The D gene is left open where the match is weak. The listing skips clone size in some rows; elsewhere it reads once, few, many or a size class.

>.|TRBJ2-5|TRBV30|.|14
TGTGCCTGGAGTGGCGGACTTTACCAAGAGACCCAGTACTTC
CAWSGGLYQETQYF
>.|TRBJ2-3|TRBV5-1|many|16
TGCGCCAGCAGCTTGGAGGCGGGGGCCACCACAGATACGCAGTATTTT
CASSLEAGATTDTQYF
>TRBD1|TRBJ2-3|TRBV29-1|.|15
TGCAGCGTTGAAGAACAGGGGGCTGGAACAGATACGCAGTATTTT
CSVEEQGAGTDTQYF
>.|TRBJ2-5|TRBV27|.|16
TGTGCCAGCAGTTTATCGGGGTTTACTCGAACGGAGACCCAGTACTTC
CASSLSGFTRTETQYF
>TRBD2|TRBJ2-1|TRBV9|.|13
TGTGCCAGCAGCGTAGCGGGGGGCAATGAGCAGTTCTTC
CASSVAGGNEQFF
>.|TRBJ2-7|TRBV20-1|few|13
TGCAGTGCTAGATACGCGAGCTCCTACGAGCAGTACTTC
CSARYASSYEQYF
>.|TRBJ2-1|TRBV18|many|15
TGTGCCAGCTCACTCGGGACATTACCAAACAATGAGCAGTTCTTC
CASSLGTLPNNEQFF
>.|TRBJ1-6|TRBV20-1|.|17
TGCAGTGCTAGAGAGTGGGGTTCGCGCCCCTATAATTCACCCCTCCACTTT
CSAREWGSRPYNSPLHF
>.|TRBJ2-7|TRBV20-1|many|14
TGCAGTGCTAATTGGGGCACCAGCTCCTACGAGCAGTACTTC
CSANWGTSSYEQYF
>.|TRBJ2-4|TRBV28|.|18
TGTGCCAGCGGGCCGGCGGGACAGCCTTTGGTAGCCAAAAACATTCAGTACTTC
CASGPAGQPLVAKNIQYF
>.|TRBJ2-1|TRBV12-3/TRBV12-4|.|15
TGTGCCAGCAGTTTGCAGCCCAGCTCCTACAATGAGCAGTTCTTC
CASSLQPSSYNEQFF
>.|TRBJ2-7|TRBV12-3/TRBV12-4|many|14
TGTGCCAGCAGCCCCCGGGGCCCCTATCACGAGCAGTACTTC
CASSPRGPYHEQYF
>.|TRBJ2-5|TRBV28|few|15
TGTGCCAGCAGTCCCCCCCAGGTTTACCAAGAGACCCAGTACTTC
CASSPPQVYQETQYF
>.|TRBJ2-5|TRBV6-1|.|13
TGTGCCAGCAGCCGGTGGCGGGGAGAGACCCAGTACTTC
CASSRWRGETQYF
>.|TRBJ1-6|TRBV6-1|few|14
TGTGCCAGCAGCAGACTGGTCCGAGATTCACCCCTCCACTTT
CASSRLVRDSPLHF
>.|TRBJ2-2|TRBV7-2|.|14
TGTGCCAGCAGTCTAACTTTACACACCGGGGAGCTGTTTTTT
CASSLTLHTGELFF
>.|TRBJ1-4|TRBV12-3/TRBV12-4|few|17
TGTGCCAGCAGTTTCTCAGGGTATGCGGGGACTAATGAAAAACTGTTTTTT
CASSFSGYAGTNEKLFF
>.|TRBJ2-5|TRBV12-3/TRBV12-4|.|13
TGTGCCAGCAGTGCCGGGGGCCAAGAGACCCAGTACTTC
CASSAGGQETQYF
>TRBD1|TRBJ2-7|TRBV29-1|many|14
TGCAGCGTCAGTCGACAGGGTAGTCCCTACGAGCAGTACTTC
CSVSRQGSPYEQYF
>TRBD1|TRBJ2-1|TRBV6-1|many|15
TGTGCCAGCAGCCGGACGGGACAGGGGGCCAATGAGCAGTTCTTC
CASSRTGQGANEQFF
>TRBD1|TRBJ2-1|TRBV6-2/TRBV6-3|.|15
TGTGCCAGCAGTCGCAGGGGGCGAGGTGTCAATGAGCAGTTCTTC
CASSRRGRGVNEQFF
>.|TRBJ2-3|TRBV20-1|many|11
TGCAGTGCTAGAGATCGCAATACGCAGTATTTT
CSARDRNTQYF
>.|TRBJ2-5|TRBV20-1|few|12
TGCAGTGCTAAAGAAGGGTATGAGACCCAGTACTTC
CSAKEGYETQYF
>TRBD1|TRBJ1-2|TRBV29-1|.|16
TGCAGCGTTGCATGGCAGGGGGCGCGAGCTAACTATGGCTACACCTTC
CSVAWQGARANYGYTF
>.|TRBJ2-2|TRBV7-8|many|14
TGTGCCGGCCAGCCAGGAGCGACCACCGGGGAGCTGTTTTTT
CAGQPGATTGELFF
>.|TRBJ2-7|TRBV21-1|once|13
TGTGCCAGCAGCGAAACAGGGGGCCGCGAGCAGTACTTC
CASSETGGREQYF
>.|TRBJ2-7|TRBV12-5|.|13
TGTGCTAGTAGGGGGGACAGCCGCTACGAGCAGTACTTC
CASRGDSRYEQYF
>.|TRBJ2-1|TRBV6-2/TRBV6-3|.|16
TGTGCCAGCAGTTACTCGGGGGCCTACGCCTACAATGAGCAGTTCTTC
CASSYSGAYAYNEQFF
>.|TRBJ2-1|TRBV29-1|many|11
TGCAGCGTTACCAGGGTAAATGAGCAGTTCTTC
CSVTRVNEQFF
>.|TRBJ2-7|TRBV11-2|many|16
TGTGCCAGCAGACCTCTTCGGGACCTGAGCTCCTACGAGCAGTACTTC
CASRPLRDLSSYEQYF
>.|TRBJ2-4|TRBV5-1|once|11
TGCGCCAGCAGCTTGGACAACATTCAGTACTTC
CASSLDNIQYF
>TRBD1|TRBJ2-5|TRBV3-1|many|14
TGTGCCAGCAGCTGGGACAGGGTTCGTGAGACCCAGTACTTC
CASSWDRVRETQYF
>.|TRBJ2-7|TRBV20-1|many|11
TGCAGTGCGGGAGGGGGGTACGAGCAGTACTTC
CSAGGGYEQYF
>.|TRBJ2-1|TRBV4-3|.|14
TGCGCCAGCAGCCAAGACACCTCGAACAATGAGCAGTTCTTC
CASSQDTSNNEQFF
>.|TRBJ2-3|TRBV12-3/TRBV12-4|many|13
TGTGCCAGCAGTCACTACAGCACAGATACGCAGTATTTT
CASSHYSTDTQYF
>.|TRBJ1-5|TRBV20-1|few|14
TGCAGTGCTAGTCCCACAGGGCACTATCAGCCCCAGCATTTT
CSASPTGHYQPQHF
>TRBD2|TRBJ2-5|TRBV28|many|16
TGTGCCAGCAGTTTTGGGGGAGCGGCGGGGGAAGAGACCCAGTACTTC
CASSFGGAAGEETQYF
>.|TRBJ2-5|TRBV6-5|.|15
TGTGCCAGCAGTTACCGGGGACACGCACAAGAGACCCAGTACTTC
CASSYRGHAQETQYF
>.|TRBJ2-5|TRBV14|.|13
TGTGCCAGCAGCTACGGACTTCAAGAGACCCAGTACTTC
CASSYGLQETQYF
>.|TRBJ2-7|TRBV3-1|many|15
TGTGCCAGCAGCCAAGATCAGGGACTTGGCTACGAGCAGTACTTC
CASSQDQGLGYEQYF
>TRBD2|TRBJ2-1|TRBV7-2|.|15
TGTGCCAGCATCCCAGCGGGGGCCCATCCAAGCGAGCAGTTCTTC
CASIPAGAHPSEQFF
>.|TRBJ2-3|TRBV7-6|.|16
TGTGCCAGCGGCTCCCGCGGGGACCCGAGCACAGATACGCAGTATTTT
CASGSRGDPSTDTQYF
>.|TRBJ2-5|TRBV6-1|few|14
TGTGCCACCCAACCAGGGGCGCCACAAGAGACCCAGTACTTC
CATQPGAPQETQYF
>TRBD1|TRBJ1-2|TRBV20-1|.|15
TGCAGTGCTAGAGATGGGACAGGGGGCATCTATGGCTACACCTTC
CSARDGTGGIYGYTF
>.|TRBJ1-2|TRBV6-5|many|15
TGTGCCAGCAGTTACTACCGGGGAGCTAACTATGGCTACACCTTC
CASSYYRGANYGYTF
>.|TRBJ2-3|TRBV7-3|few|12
TGTGCCAGCAGCTTAAATTCGGATACGCAGTATTTT
CASSLNSDTQYF
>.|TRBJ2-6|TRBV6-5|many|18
TGTGCCAGCAGTTACCCGGGACAAACAAGCTCTGGGGCCAACGTCCTGACTTTC
CASSYPGQTSSGANVLTF
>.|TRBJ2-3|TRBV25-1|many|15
TGTGCCAGCAGGTCCAGCGGAAGTAGCACAGATACGCAGTATTTT
CASRSSGSSTDTQYF
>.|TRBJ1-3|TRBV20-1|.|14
TGCAGTGCTATCCGGGAGCTTAGTAGAGTCACCATATATTTT
CSAIRELSRVTIYF
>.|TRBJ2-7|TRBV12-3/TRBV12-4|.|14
TGTGCCAGCAGCCAAGGGACGGCCGCCTACGAGCAGTACTTC
CASSQGTAAYEQYF
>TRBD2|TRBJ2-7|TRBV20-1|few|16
TGCAGTGCTAGAGCCCCGGTTGGCGGGGGGGCGCTTGAGCAGTACTTC
CSARAPVGGGALEQYF
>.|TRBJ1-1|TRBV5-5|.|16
TGTGCCAGCAGCCCCTCCCAGAATTTGGGGAACACTGAAGCTTTCTTT
CASSPSQNLGNTEAFF
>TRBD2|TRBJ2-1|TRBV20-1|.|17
TGCAGTGCTAGAGATAGGAGCGGGGCTCACAACTACAATGAGCATTTCTTC
CSARDRSGAHNYNEHFF
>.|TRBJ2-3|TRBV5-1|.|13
TGCGCTTCGCTCCTAGAGGGAACAGATACGCAGTATTTT
CASLLEGTDTQYF
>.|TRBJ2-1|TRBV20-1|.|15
TGCAGTGCTAGCCGTGAGGGGGTTCCCTACAATGAGCAGTTCTTC
CSASREGVPYNEQFF
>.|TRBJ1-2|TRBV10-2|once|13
TGCGCCAGCAGCAATACAGTGTCCTATGGCTACACCTTC
CASSNTVSYGYTF